Listed below are T cell receptor beta chains from one sample, sequenced in a study of graft-versus-host responses after intestinal transplantation. Their antigens remain unidentified. Profiled with immunoSEQ multiplex PCR; TCRdb holds only in-frame clones, not every one. The sample lists roughly 130,000 clones; around 90% were seen once. The sample in question was unstimulated CD4+ T cells sorted from spleen or lymph node cells, obtained before intestinal transplant. These receptor sequences come from a human donor who received an intestinal transplant. Each CDR3 is given with its conserved first and last residue. The D gene is left open where the match is weak. Not all rows give a size; the values are once, few, many and, for expanded clones, a class.

D	V	J	size	CDR3	DNA
TRBD1	TRBV6-1	TRBJ1-1	.	CASSEGTDRGMNTEAFF	TGTGCCAGCAGTGAAGGGACTGACAGGGGCATGAACACTGAAGCTTTCTTT
.	TRBV6-1	TRBJ1-5	.	CASSEGPGDNQPQHF	TGTGCCAGCAGTGAAGGGCCAGGGGACAATCAGCCCCAGCATTTT
TRBD2	TRBV29-1	TRBJ2-1	.	CSVERRLAGGPNEQFF	TGCAGCGTTGAGCGCAGACTAGCGGGAGGGCCAAATGAGCAGTTCTTC
TRBD1	TRBV5-1	TRBJ2-6	.	CASSFRQGAIGANVLTF	TGCGCCAGCAGCTTCCGACAGGGGGCAATTGGGGCCAACGTCCTGACTTTC
TRBD1	TRBV6-5	TRBJ2-7	.	CASSSYPGQGPYEQYF	TGTGCCAGCAGTTCATATCCGGGACAGGGGCCCTACGAGCAGTACTTC
.	TRBV5-4	TRBJ2-1	.	CASSPGGLVNNEQFF	TGTGCCAGCAGCCCCGGCGGGTTGGTAAACAATGAGCAGTTCTTC
.	TRBV7-2	TRBJ1-1	.	CASSLEAFF	TGTGCCAGCAGCCTCGAAGCTTTCTTT
.	TRBV15	TRBJ2-7	.	CATSREVSRAPMEQYF	TGTGCCACCAGCAGAGAAGTTTCCAGAGCACCCATGGAGCAGTACTTC
.	TRBV4-3	TRBJ2-2	.	CASSQESNRDTDTGELFF	TGCGCCAGCAGCCAAGAATCAAACCGGGACACCGACACCGGGGAGCTGTTTTTT
.	TRBV30	TRBJ1-1	once	CAWGLQGSTEAFF	TGTGCCTGGGGTTTACAGGGAAGCACTGAAGCTTTCTTT
.	TRBV27	TRBJ1-4	.	CASSFRGTSKLFF	TGTGCCAGCAGTTTCCGCGGGACCTCAAAACTGTTTTTT
.	TRBV27	TRBJ2-7	.	CASSSQTRREQYF	TGTGCCAGCAGTTCTCAGACTAGGCGCGAGCAGTACTTC
.	TRBV2	TRBJ2-7	.	CASSGVTRDLLYEQYF	TGTGCCAGCAGTGGGGTAACGCGGGATCTCCTCTACGAGCAGTACTTC
.	TRBV28	TRBJ1-4	.	CASSSTGTWEKLFF	TGTGCCAGCAGTTCAACCGGGACATGGGAAAAACTGTTTTTT
.	TRBV30	TRBJ2-5	.	CAWSKSGWETQYF	TGTGCCTGGAGTAAAAGCGGATGGGAGACCCAGTACTTC
.	TRBV11-2	TRBJ1-5	.	CASSLAGAGNQPQHF	TGTGCCAGCAGCCTAGCCGGGGCCGGCAATCAGCCCCAGCATTTT
.	TRBV6-1	TRBJ1-2	.	CASSLGTNYGYTF	TGTGCCAGCAGTTTAGGGACGAACTATGGCTACACCTTC
.	TRBV7-2	TRBJ2-1	.	CASSVDSGLYNEQFF	TGTGCCAGCAGCGTGGACAGTGGACTTTACAATGAGCAGTTCTTC
.	TRBV4-2	TRBJ2-4	.	CASSQGSAKNIQYF	TGTGCCAGCAGCCAAGGGAGTGCCAAAAACATTCAGTACTTC